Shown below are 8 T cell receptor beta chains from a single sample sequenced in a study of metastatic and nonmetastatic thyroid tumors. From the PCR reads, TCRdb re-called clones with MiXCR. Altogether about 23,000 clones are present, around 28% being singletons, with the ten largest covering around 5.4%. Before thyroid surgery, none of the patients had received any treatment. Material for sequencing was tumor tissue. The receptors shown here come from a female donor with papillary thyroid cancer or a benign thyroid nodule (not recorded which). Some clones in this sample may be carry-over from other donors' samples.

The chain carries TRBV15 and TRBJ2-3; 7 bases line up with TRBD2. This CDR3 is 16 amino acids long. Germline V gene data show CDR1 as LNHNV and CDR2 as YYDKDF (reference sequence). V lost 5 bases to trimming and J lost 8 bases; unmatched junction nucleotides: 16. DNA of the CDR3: TGTGCCACCAGCTCGAGCGGTAGCGGGCCGATCGGTACGCAGTATTTT. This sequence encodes CATSSSGSGPIGTQYF.

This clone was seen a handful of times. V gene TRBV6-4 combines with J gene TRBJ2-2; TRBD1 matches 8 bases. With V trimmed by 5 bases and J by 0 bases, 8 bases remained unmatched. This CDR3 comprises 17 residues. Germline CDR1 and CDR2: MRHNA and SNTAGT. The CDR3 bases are TGTGCCAGCAGTCGCTCAACAGGGGGGACGAACACCGGGGAGCTGTTTTTT. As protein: CASSRSTGGTNTGELFF.

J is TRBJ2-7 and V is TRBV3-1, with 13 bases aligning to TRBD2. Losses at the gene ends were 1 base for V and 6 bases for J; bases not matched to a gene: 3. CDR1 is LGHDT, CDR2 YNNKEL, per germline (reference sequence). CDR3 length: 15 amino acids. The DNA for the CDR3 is TGTGCCAGCAGCCAAGGGACTAGCGGGAGATCCGAGCAGTACTTC. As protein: CASSQGTSGRSEQYF.

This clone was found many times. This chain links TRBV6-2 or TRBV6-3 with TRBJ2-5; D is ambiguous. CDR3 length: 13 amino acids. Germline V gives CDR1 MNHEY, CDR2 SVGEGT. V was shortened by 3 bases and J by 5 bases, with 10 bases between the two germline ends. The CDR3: CASSYPGWETQYF. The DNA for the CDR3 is TGTGCCAGCAGTTATCCCGGATGGGAGACCCAGTACTTC.

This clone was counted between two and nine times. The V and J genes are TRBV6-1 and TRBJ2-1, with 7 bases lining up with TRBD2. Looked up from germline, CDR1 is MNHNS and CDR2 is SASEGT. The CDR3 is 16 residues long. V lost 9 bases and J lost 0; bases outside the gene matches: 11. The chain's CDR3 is CASGPSGESSYNEQFF. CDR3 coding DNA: TGTGCCAGTGGGCCCAGCGGGGAGAGCTCCTACAATGAGCAGTTCTTC.

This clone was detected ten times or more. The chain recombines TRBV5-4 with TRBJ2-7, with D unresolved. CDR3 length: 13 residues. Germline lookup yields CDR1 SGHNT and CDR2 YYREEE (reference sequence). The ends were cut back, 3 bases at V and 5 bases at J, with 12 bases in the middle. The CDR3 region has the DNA TGTGCCAGCAGCTACCCCCCAGCCAACGAGCAGTACTTC. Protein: CASSYPPANEQYF.

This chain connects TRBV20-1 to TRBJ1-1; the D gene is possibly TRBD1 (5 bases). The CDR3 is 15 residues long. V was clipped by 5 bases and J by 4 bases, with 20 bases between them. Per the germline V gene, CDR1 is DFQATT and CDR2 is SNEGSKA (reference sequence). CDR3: CSARPDMGLCTEAFF. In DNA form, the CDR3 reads TGCAGTGCTCGACCTGACATGGGGCTGTGCACTGAAGCTTTCTTT.

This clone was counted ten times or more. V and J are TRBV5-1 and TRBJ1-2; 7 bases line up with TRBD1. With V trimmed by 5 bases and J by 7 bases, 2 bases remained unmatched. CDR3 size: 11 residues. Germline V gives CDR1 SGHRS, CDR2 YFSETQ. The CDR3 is CASSDRAGYTF. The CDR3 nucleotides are TGCGCCAGCAGTGACAGGGCTGGCTACACCTTC.